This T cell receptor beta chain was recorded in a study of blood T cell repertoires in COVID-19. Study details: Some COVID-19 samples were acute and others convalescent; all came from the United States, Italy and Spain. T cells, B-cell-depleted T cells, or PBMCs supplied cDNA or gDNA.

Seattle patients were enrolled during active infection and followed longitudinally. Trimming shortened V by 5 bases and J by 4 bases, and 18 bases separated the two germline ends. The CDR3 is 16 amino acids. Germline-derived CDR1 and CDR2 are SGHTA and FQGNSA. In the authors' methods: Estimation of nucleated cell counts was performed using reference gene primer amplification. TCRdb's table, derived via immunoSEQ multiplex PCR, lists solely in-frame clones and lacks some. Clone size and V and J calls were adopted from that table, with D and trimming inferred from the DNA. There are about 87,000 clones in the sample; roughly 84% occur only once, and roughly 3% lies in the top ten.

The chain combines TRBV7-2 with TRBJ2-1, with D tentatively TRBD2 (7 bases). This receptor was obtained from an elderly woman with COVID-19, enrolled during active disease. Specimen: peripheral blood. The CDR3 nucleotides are TGTGCCAGCAGCCGGTGGGCGGGGGCCTCTTACAATGAGCAGTTCTTC. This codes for CASSRWAGASYNEQFF.